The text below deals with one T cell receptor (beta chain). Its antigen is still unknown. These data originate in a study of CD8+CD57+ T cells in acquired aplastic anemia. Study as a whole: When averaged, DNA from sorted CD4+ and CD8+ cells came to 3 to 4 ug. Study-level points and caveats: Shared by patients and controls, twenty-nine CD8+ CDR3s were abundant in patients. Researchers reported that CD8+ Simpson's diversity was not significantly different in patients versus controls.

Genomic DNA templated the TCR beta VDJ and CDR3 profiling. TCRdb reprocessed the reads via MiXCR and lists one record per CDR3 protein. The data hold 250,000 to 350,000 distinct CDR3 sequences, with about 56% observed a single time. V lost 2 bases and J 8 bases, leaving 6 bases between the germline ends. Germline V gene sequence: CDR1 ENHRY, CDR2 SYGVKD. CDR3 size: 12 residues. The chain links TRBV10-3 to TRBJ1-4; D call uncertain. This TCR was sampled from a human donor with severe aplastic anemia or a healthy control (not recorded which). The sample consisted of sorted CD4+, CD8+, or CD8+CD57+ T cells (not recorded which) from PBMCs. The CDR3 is CAISEGEEKLFF. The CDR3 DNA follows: TGTGCCATCAGTGAGGGAGAAGAAAAACTGTTTTTT.